The 9 T cell receptor beta chains given below trace back to one sample, sequenced in a study of CD4 T cells in relation to SARS-CoV-2 and coronaviruses. Produced via immunoSEQ multiplex PCR; TCRdb's table is partial and in-frame only. The sample contains about 37,000 clones, 70% to 90% of which appear only once. Sequenced input: memory CD4+ T cells from PBMCs. These TCRs come from an adult with COVID-19.

The rearrangement joins TRBV19 to TRBJ2-2; D uncertain. Deletions cut 4 bases from V and 6 bases from J, with 12 bases between. CDR3 size: 14 residues. CDR1 LNHDA and CDR2 SQIVND come from the germline V gene (reference sequence). For the CDR3, the DNA is TGTGCCAGTAGTACGGACGGCTCTGCCGGGGAGCTGTTTTTT. Its translation is CASSTDGSAGELFF.

There are a few counts of this clone. The rearrangement uses TRBV3-1 (or the pseudogene TRBV3-2) and TRBJ2-7, with D tentatively TRBD1 or TRBD2 (5 bases each). This CDR3 is 17 amino acids long. Trimming took 4 bases from V and 9 from J, leaving 28 bases between them. Germline V CDR1 and CDR2: LGHDT, YNNKEL (reference sequence). The CDR3 bases are TGTGCCAGCAGCCCTGGCTATGGGTACGGGACGGGTGAGGGGCAGTACTTC. Amino acids: CASSPGYGYGTGEGQYF.

The J gene is TRBJ1-1, the V gene TRBV28; D unresolved. The CDR3 consists of 12 residues. From germline, CDR1 is MDHEN and CDR2 SYDVKM. The ends were cut back, 4 bases at V and 10 bases at J, with 13 bases in the middle. This CDR3 is CASSWAHGGAFF. As DNA, the CDR3 is TGTGCCAGCAGTTGGGCCCATGGTGGAGCTTTCTTT. The entire variable domain, with the rest obtained from reference TRBV28 and TRBJ1-1, is as follows: DVKVTQSSRYLVKRTGEKVFLECVQDMDHENMFWYRQDPGLGLRLIYFSYDVKMKEKGDIPEGYSVSREKKERFSLILESASTNQTSMYLCASSWAHGGAFFGQGTRLTVV.

CDR3 sequence: CASSARLAGPYNEQFF. The CDR3 DNA is TGTGCCAGCAGCGCCCGACTAGCGGGTCCCTACAATGAGCAGTTCTTC. The chain joins TRBV9 to TRBJ2-1; 10 nucleotides agree with TRBD2. This CDR3 is 16 amino acids long. Germline loops: CDR1 SGDLS, CDR2 YYNGEE. V trimming: 3 bases; J trimming: 2 bases; junction bases outside the gene matches: 5.

This chain joins TRBV10-2 and TRBJ2-5; 7 bases map to TRBD1. This CDR3 has 13 amino acids. The V gene end was trimmed by 7 bases and the J gene end by 1 base; junction bases not matched to a gene: 3. Germline loops: CDR1 WSHSY, CDR2 SAAADI. Here the CDR3 DNA reads TGCGCCAGCAATGGGGACAGCCAAGAGACCCAGTACTTC. Protein: CASNGDSQETQYF.

V and J are TRBV10-2 and TRBJ2-1, with TRBD2 identical over 8 bases. Trimming removed 2 bases from V and 7 bases from J; junction bases left unmatched: 4. This CDR3 has 14 residues. Germline V lookup: CDR1 WSHSY, CDR2 SAAADI. The CDR3 protein is CASSEPSSGNEQFF. DNA of the CDR3: TGCGCCAGCAGTGAGCCCTCTAGCGGGAATGAGCAGTTCTTC.

The chain uses TRBV28 and TRBJ2-3, with D uncertain. The CDR3 consists of 13 residues. V lost 2 bases, J lost 2 bases, and 5 bases lay in between. Germline V gene data show CDR1 as MDHEN and CDR2 as SYDVKM. The CDR3: CASSLPNTDTQYF. In nucleotides, the CDR3 is TGTGCCAGCAGTTTACCGAACACAGATACGCAGTATTTT. The full variable domain, with the rest looked up from reference TRBV28 and TRBJ2-3, is DVKVTQSSRYLVKRTGEKVFLECVQDMDHENMFWYRQDPGLGLRLIYFSYDVKMKEKGDIPEGYSVSREKKERFSLILESASTNQTSMYLCASSLPNTDTQYFGPGTRLTVL.

This chain joins TRBV18 and TRBJ1-1; TRBD1 is a possible D gene (5 bases). The CDR3 has 13 amino acids. Deletions cut 2 bases from V and 7 bases from J, with 11 bases between. Germline loops: CDR1 KGHSH, CDR2 LQKENI. CDR3 residues: CASSPSGGGEAFF. The CDR3 DNA reads TGTGCCAGCTCACCATCGGGCGGGGGTGAAGCTTTCTTT.

The V gene is TRBV28, the J gene TRBJ2-7; a weak D match, TRBD1 (6 bases). V was trimmed by 7 bases and J by 2 bases, leaving 18 bases between them. In germline, CDR1 is MDHEN, CDR2 SYDVKM. The CDR3 is 15 amino acids. DNA of the CDR3: TGTGCCAGCACCCGGGTCAGGGGAAGGGCCTACGAGCAGTACTTC. Protein sequence: CASTRVRGRAYEQYF.